This T cell receptor beta chain was sequenced for a study of glioma-infiltrating T cells after dendritic cell vaccination. Per the germline V gene, CDR1 is MNHEY and CDR2 is SVGAGI. Unmatched junction bases numbered 2, after V lost 4 bases and J lost 9 bases. This CDR3 has 13 residues. Input was 1.5 to 2.5 ug genomic DNA, or all available if less. Amplification used 60 V beta primers and 13 J beta primers. Generated by immunoSEQ multiplex PCR, the TCRdb table keeps only in-frame clones and is missing some. Counted here are about 100,000 clones, around 80% occurring once; the ten biggest clones make up nearly 6%.

The genes are TRBV6-5 and TRBJ2-1, with TRBD1 identical over 11 bases. This clonotype originated in a human donor with glioblastoma. The material was blood, obtained before dendritic cell vaccination. The CDR3 region has the DNA TGTGCCAGCAGTTGGACAGGGGGCACTGAGCAGTTCTTC. Its protein product is CASSWTGGTEQFF.